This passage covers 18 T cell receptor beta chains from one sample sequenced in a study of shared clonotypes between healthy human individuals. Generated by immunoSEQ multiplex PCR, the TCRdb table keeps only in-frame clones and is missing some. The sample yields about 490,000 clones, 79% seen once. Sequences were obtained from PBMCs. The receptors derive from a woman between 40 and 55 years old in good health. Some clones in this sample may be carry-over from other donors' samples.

For the CDR3, the DNA is TGTGCCACCAGCAGACCAAGGGGTTTGGGCGAGCAGTACTTC. The encoded protein is CATSRPRGLGEQYF. The V call is TRBV15, the J call TRBJ2-7; tentative D call: TRBD1 (5 bases). CDR1 is LNHNV and CDR2 is YYDKDF in the germline V gene (reference sequence). The CDR3 is 14 amino acids. Trimming took off 2 bases at V and 6 bases at J, with 14 bases between the two ends.

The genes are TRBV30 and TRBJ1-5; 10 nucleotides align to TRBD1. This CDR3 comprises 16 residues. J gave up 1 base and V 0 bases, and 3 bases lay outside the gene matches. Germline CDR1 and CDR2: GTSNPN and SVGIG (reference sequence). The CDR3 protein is CAWSVRTGGSNQPQHF. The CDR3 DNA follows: TGTGCCTGGAGTGTCCGGACAGGGGGGAGCAATCAGCCCCAGCATTTT.

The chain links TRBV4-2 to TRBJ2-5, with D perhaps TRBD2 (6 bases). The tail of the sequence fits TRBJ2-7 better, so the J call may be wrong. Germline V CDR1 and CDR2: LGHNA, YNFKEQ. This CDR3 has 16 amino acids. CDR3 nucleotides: TGTGCCAGCAGCCAAGAATTTGGCGGGGCCTCCTACGAGCAGTACTTC. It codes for CASSQEFGGASYEQYF.

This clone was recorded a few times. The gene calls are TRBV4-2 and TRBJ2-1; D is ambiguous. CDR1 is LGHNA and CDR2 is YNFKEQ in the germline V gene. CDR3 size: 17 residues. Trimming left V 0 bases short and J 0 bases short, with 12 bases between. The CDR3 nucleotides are TGTGCCAGCAGCCAAGATTCTAGGACCCGCTCCTACAATGAGCAGTTCTTC. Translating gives CASSQDSRTRSYNEQFF.

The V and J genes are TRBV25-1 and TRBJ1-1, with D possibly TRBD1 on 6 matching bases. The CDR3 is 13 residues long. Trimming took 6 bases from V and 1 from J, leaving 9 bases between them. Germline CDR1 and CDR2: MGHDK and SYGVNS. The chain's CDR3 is CASRGRGNTEAFF. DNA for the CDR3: TGTGCCAGCAGGGGCAGGGGGAACACTGAAGCTTTCTTT.

This CDR3 reads CASRETSNYGYTF. In nucleotides, the CDR3 is TGTGCCAGCAGAGAGACATCTAACTATGGCTACACCTTC. This chain connects TRBV6-1 to TRBJ1-2; D not certain. Germline loops: CDR1 MNHNS, CDR2 SASEGT. The V and J ends lost 6 bases and 0 bases respectively, with 8 bases between them. The CDR3 totals 13 residues.

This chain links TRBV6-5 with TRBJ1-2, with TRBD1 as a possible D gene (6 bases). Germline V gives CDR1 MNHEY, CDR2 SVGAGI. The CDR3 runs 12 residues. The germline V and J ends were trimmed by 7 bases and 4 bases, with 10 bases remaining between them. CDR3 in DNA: TGTGCCAGCACGGACAGATCCTATGGCTACACCTTC. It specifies CASTDRSYGYTF.

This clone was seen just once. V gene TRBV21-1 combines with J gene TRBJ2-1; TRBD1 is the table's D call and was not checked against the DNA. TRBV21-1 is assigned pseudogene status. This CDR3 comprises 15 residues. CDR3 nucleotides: TGTGCCAGCAGCAAGAGGGCTAGGGGGGACAGAGAGCAGTTCTTC. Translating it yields CASSKRARGDREQFF.

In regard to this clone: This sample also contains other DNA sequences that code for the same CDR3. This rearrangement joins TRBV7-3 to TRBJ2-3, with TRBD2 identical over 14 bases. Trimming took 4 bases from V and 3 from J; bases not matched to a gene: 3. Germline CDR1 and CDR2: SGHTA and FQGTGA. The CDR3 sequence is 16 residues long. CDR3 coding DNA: TGTGCCAGCAGCTCAGGGACTAGCGGGAGTACAGATACGCAGTATTTT. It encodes CASSSGTSGSTDTQYF. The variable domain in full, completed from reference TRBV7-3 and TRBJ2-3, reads GAGVSQTPSNKVTEKGKYVELRCDPISGHTALYWYRQSLGQGPEFLIYFQGTGAADDSGLPNDRFFAVRPEGSVSTLKIQRTERGDSAVYLCASSSGTSGSTDTQYFGPGTRLTVL.

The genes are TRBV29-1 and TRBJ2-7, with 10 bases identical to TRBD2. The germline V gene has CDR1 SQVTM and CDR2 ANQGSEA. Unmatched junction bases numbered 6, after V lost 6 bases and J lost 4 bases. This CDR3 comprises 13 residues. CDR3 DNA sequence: TGCAGCGTAACCCGGACTAGCGGATACGAGCAGTACTTC. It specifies CSVTRTSGYEQYF.

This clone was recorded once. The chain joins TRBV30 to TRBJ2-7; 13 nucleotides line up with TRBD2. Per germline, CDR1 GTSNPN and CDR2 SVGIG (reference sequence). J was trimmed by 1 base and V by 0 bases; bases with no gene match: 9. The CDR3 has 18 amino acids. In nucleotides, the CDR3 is TGTGCCTGGAGTGTACTGGGGACTAGCGGGATAAGTTCCTACGAGCAGTACTTC. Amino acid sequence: CAWSVLGTSGISSYEQYF.

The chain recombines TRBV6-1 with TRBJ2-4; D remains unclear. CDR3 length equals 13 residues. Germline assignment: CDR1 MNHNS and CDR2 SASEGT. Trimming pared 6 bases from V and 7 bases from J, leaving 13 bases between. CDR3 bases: TGTGCCAGCAGCCTTCTATCCGGGAACATTCAGTACTTC. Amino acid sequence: CASSLLSGNIQYF.

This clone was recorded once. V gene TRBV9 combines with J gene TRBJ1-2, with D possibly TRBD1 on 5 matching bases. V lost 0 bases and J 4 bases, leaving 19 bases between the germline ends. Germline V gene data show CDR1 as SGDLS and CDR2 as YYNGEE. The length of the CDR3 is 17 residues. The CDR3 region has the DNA TGTGCCAGCAGCGTAGGGGGCCCGACTCAAGGGATCTATGGCTACACCTTC. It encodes CASSVGGPTQGIYGYTF.

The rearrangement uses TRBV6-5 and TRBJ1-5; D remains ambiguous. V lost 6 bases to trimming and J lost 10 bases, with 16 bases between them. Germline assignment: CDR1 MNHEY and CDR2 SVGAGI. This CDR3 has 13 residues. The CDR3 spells CASRPRPHFPQHF. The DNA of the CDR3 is TGTGCCAGCAGACCCCGGCCCCATTTTCCCCAGCATTTT.

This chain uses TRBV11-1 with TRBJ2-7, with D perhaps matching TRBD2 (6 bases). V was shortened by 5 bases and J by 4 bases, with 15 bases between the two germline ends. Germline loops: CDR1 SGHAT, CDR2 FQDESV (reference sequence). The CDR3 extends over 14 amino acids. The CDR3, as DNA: TGTGCCAGCAGCGTTGCGGCAGGGAGGTACGAGCAGTACTTC. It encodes CASSVAAGRYEQYF.

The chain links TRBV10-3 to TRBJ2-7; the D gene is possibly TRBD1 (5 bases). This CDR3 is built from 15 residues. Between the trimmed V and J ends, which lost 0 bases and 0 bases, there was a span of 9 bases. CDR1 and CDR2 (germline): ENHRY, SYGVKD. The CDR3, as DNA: TGTGCCATCAGTGAGTCGACCAGGGTCTCCTACGAGCAGTACTTC. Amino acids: CAISESTRVSYEQYF.

CDR3 sequence (DNA): TGCGCCAGCAGCGAATCAGCAGGGGGGTACACCGGGGAGCTGTTTTTT. It specifies CASSESAGGYTGELFF. This rearrangement joins TRBV5-1 to TRBJ2-2; D perhaps matches TRBD1 (7 bases). The V gene's germline CDR1 is SGHRS and CDR2 YFSETQ. This CDR3 region has 16 residues. Trimming stripped 4 bases from V and 3 bases from J, with 16 bases between.

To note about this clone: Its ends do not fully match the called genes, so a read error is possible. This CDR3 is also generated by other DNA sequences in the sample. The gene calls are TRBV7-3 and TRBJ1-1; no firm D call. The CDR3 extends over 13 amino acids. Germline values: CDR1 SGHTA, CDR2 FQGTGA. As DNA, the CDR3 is TGTGCTAGCAGCTCACTAATGAACACTGAAGCTTTCTTT. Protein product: CASSSLMNTEAFF.